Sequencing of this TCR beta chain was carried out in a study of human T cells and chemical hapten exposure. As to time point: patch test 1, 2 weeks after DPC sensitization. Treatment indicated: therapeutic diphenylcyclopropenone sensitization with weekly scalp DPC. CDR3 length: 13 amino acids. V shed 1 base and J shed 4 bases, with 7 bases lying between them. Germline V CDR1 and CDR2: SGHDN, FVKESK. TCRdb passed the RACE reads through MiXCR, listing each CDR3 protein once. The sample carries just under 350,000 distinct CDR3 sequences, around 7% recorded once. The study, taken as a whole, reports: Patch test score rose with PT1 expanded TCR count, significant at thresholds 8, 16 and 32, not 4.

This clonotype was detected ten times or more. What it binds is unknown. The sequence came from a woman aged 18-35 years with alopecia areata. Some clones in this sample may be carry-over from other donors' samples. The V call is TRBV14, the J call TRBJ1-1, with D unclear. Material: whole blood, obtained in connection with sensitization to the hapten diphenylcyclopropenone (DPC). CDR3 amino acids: CASSQAHITEAFF. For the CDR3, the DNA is TGTGCCAGCAGCCAAGCCCACATCACTGAAGCTTTCTTT.